A selection of T cell receptor beta chains follows, all from one sample in a study of blood T cell repertoires in COVID-19. The protocol was immunoSEQ multiplex PCR, while the TCRdb copy is restricted to in-frame clones and leaves out a portion. Among about 79,000 clones listed, around 90% were seen once. Sequencing was performed on peripheral blood. These receptors originate from a man over 45 with active COVID-19. CDR3s include the opening cysteine and the closing phenylalanine or tryptophan.

V gene	J gene	CDR3 protein
TRBV4-3	TRBJ2-7	CASSQEWGASYEQYF
TRBV5-1	TRBJ2-7	CASSLQPGGPIEQYF
TRBV18	TRBJ1-1	CASSGQGANTEAFF
TRBV11-1	TRBJ2-6	CASSFTGNTGANVLTF
TRBV29-1	TRBJ2-7	CSASSGTHSYEQYF
TRBV5-1	TRBJ2-2	CATKPGQGDTGELFF
TRBV7-2	TRBJ2-3	CASLFAADTQYF
TRBV6-6	TRBJ2-7	CASSYRDNYEQYF
TRBV5-1	TRBJ2-2	CASSRHGDTNTGELFF
TRBV27	TRBJ2-7	CASSPKAKDRGNHEQYF
TRBV6-5	TRBJ2-2	CASISDGTRTGELFF
TRBV3-1/TRBV3-2	TRBJ2-1	CASSQGIAGGNEQFF
TRBV20-1	TRBJ2-7	CSAPRVGEQYF
TRBV7-6	TRBJ2-3	CASSLATSGISDTQYF
TRBV6-5	TRBJ1-1	CASSLGTRAFTEAFF
TRBV29-1	TRBJ2-3	CSVAPGLATDTQYF
TRBV10-3	TRBJ1-2	CAISMGQTYGYTF
TRBV7-2	TRBJ1-2	CASSLDQGTAYYGYTF
TRBV6-1	TRBJ2-7	CASSEPGTGAYEQYF
TRBV24-1	TRBJ2-2	CATSDQTGQANTGELFF
TRBV11-3	TRBJ2-7	CASSRGEHEQYF
TRBV5-1	TRBJ2-3	CASSLSRTLGDTQYF
TRBV2	TRBJ2-3	CASRRLASGTDTQYF
TRBV7-2	TRBJ2-2	CASSRGPANTGELFF
TRBV10-3	TRBJ2-3	CAISELTERGALQYF
TRBV7-3	TRBJ1-4	CASSPGGEKLFF
TRBV3-1/TRBV3-2	TRBJ2-7	CASSQARTSGSYEQYF
TRBV23-1	TRBJ1-2	CASSQSCRDRVASGYTF
TRBV3-1/TRBV3-2	TRBJ1-5	CASSQTTGGGNQPQHF
TRBV19	TRBJ2-1	CASSMVVSGYNEQFF
TRBV5-8	TRBJ2-1	CASRTFRGINEQFF
TRBV3-1/TRBV3-2	TRBJ2-7	CASSQDLNRVEQYF
TRBV6-5	TRBJ1-5	CASRQVPNQPQHF
TRBV6-5	TRBJ1-1	CASSYTGQGAKAFF
TRBV19	TRBJ2-2	CASRSGGGNTGELFF
TRBV28	TRBJ2-7	CASNPPSGGIGEQYF
TRBV7-9	TRBJ2-5	CASSLTGSRGLETQYF
TRBV19	TRBJ1-5	CASSLQGNMGWGNQPQHF
TRBV30	TRBJ2-2	CAWTLAGGFNTGELFF
TRBV28	TRBJ2-3	CASSLTSGGAEDTQYF
TRBV7-9	TRBJ1-2	CASSLEGGHGYTF
TRBV12-5	TRBJ2-7	CASGLGSGNSEQYF
TRBV6-4	TRBJ2-2	CASKQGPYTGELFF
TRBV7-8	TRBJ2-5	CASRIGQAQETQYF
TRBV28	TRBJ1-2	CAVSGQGGGYTF
TRBV4-1	TRBJ1-1	CASSLSGTADMNTEAFF
TRBV6-6	TRBJ1-1	CASSGTGGNRPQAFF
TRBV12-3/TRBV12-4	TRBJ1-5	CASSLRGNQPQHF
TRBV3-1/TRBV3-2	TRBJ2-1	CASSQLRSSGYNEQFF
TRBV6-2/TRBV6-3	TRBJ1-2	CASSYLGALGYTF
TRBV5-6	TRBJ1-1	CASSLDRGLYTEAFF
TRBV5-4	TRBJ2-3	CASSLYSGGNTDTQYF
TRBV27	TRBJ2-1	CASGRQGAFNEQFF